The text below deals with one T cell receptor beta chain. The record originates from a study of blood T cell repertoires in COVID-19. Looking at the study overall: The analysed material was cDNA or gDNA that came from T cells, B-cell-depleted T cells, or PBMCs.

The germline V and J ends were trimmed by 3 bases and 0 bases, with 11 bases remaining between them. The germline CDR1 and CDR2 sequences are SGHTA and FQGNSA. The CDR3 runs 15 residues. Original processing methods: Estimated nucleated cell counts came from reference gene primer amplification. Only in-frame clones appear in the TCRdb table, and some are missing; sequencing was by immunoSEQ multiplex PCR. V, J and clone size are those of that table, while D and trimming were read from the DNA. The sample lists about 180,000 clones; roughly nine tenths were seen once. This receptor was obtained from a man younger than 35 who had recovered from COVID-19. Input material: peripheral blood. The V gene is TRBV7-2, the J gene TRBJ1-1, with D uncertain. The CDR3, as DNA: TGTGCCAGCAGCTTTTTATCAGGATTGAACACTGAAGCTTTCTTT. Protein: CASSFLSGLNTEAFF.